What follows are 18 T cell receptor beta chains derived from one specimen sequenced in a study of T cell responses to AZD1222 COVID-19 vaccine. Assay used: immunoSEQ multiplex PCR; TCRdb lists only in-frame clones, some missing. In the table there are some 150,000 clones, approximately 89% of which are singletons. This sample comprised peripheral blood, obtained on day 0 of AZD1222 vaccination. These receptor sequences come from an adult in good health.

The genes are TRBV2 and TRBJ2-7; D is ambiguous. Germline assignment: CDR1 SNHLY and CDR2 FYNNEI. V was cut by 7 bases and J by 2 bases, with 15 bases left in between. The CDR3 consists of 14 residues. The CDR3 loop is CASKTGLPPYEQYF. The CDR3 nucleotides are TGTGCCAGCAAGACTGGGCTTCCTCCCTACGAGCAGTACTTC.

The chain has TRBV6-2 or TRBV6-3 and TRBJ1-2; possible D gene TRBD1, 5 bases. The CDR3 runs to 13 residues. V shed 7 bases and J shed 5 bases, with 14 bases lying between them. Germline V lookup: CDR1 MNHEY, CDR2 SVGEGT. The DNA of the CDR3 is TGTGCCAGCAACCCCGGGACCTCTTATGGCTACACCTTC. This translates into CASNPGTSYGYTF.

This clone was observed a handful of times. The V and J genes are TRBV2 and TRBJ1-5; 8 bases match TRBD1. Germline-derived CDR1 and CDR2 are SNHLY and FYNNEI. The junction had 4 bases not matched to a gene; V was cut back by 4 bases and J by 2 bases. This CDR3 region has 15 residues. This chain's CDR3 is CASSGTGNGNQPQHF. As DNA, the CDR3 is TGTGCCAGCAGTGGGACAGGGAACGGCAATCAGCCCCAGCATTTT. Together with reference TRBV2 and TRBJ1-5, the CDR3 gives the full variable domain: EPEVTQTPSHQVTQMGQEVILRCVPISNHLYFYWYRQILGQKVEFLVSFYNNEISEKSEIFDDQFSVERPDGSNFTLKIRSTKLEDSAMYFCASSGTGNGNQPQHFGDGTRLSIL.

This chain connects TRBV7-2 to TRBJ2-5, with 9 positions matching TRBD1. Germline CDR1 reads SGHTA; CDR2 reads FQGNSA. The CDR3 length is 18 residues. With V trimmed by 0 bases and J by 5 bases, 13 bases remained unmatched. The chain's CDR3 is CASSLAPGTGRGRETQYF. DNA of the CDR3: TGTGCCAGCAGCTTAGCGCCGGGGACAGGGCGTGGGAGGGAGACCCAGTACTTC.

V is TRBV6-2 or TRBV6-3 and J is TRBJ2-3, with TRBD1 as a possible D gene (5 bases). CDR3 length equals 15 residues. Trimming pared 5 bases from V and 1 base from J, leaving 13 bases between. Germline lookup yields CDR1 MNHEY and CDR2 SVGEGT. CDR3: CASSPGQPGTDTQYF. CDR3 sequence (DNA): TGTGCCAGCAGTCCCGGACAACCAGGCACAGATACGCAGTATTTT.

The V call is TRBV7-6, the J call TRBJ2-7; D is perhaps TRBD1 (5 bases). The CDR3 consists of 14 residues. CDR1 SGHVS and CDR2 FNYEAQ come from the germline V gene. V shed 1 base and J shed 2 bases, with 9 bases lying between them. CDR3 in amino acids: CASSLGRETYEQYF. The CDR3 nucleotides are TGTGCCAGCAGCTTAGGCAGGGAAACCTACGAGCAGTACTTC.

This chain connects TRBV27 to TRBJ1-1; D remains unclear. This CDR3 has 14 residues. V lost 5 bases and J lost 5, with 15 bases in between. CDR1 is MNHEY and CDR2 is SMNVEV in the germline V gene (reference sequence). This CDR3 is CASSVTAVGTEAFF. In DNA, the CDR3 is TGTGCCAGCAGTGTGACCGCCGTGGGGACTGAAGCTTTCTTT.

This clone was counted a single time. The chain recombines TRBV7-2 with TRBJ1-1; D unclear. This CDR3 has 15 residues. Trimming cost V 5 bases and J 2 bases, with 15 bases left between them. Per the germline V gene, CDR1 is SGHTA and CDR2 is FQGNSA. The CDR3 loop is CASSPHEGGNTEAFF. The CDR3 DNA sequence: TGTGCCAGCAGCCCCCATGAGGGAGGAAACACTGAAGCTTTCTTT.

CDR3 sequence reads: CASSLRGRNGYTF. DNA for the CDR3: TGTGCCAGCAGCTTGAGGGGGCGAAACGGCTACACCTTC. V is TRBV7-9 and J is TRBJ1-2; 7 bases fit TRBD1. The V gene's germline CDR1 is SEHNR and CDR2 FQNEAQ (reference sequence). Trimming took 3 bases from V and 8 from J; bases not matched to a gene: 6. CDR3 length: 13 residues.

In this sample, this clone turned up a few times. CDR3 in DNA: TGTGCCAGCAGCCCCTCCGGGACAGGGGACCCCAGGTTCAATCAGCCCCAGCATTTT. This translates into CASSPSGTGDPRFNQPQHF. This sequence joins TRBV7-9 and TRBJ1-5, with 10 bases fitting TRBD1. V trimming: 5 bases; J trimming: 3 bases; junction bases outside the gene matches: 16. This CDR3 is built from 19 residues. CDR1 SEHNR and CDR2 FQNEAQ come from the germline V gene (reference sequence).

The chain joins TRBV7-2 to TRBJ2-5; maybe TRBD2 (5 bases). The CDR3 runs to 14 residues. The V end lost 5 bases, the J end lost 5 bases, and 15 bases lay between the germline ends. Germline CDR1 SGHTA, CDR2 FQGNSA. This CDR3 reads CASSTIYSDETQYF. The CDR3 DNA follows: TGTGCCAGCAGCACGATCTATAGCGACGAGACCCAGTACTTC.

J is TRBJ1-3 and V is TRBV30; a possible D gene is TRBD1 (6 bases). Between the trimmed V and J ends, which lost 6 bases and 0 bases, there was a span of 12 bases. The CDR3 runs to 14 residues. CDR1 is GTSNPN and CDR2 is SVGIG in the germline V gene (reference sequence). CDR3 nucleotides: TGTGCCTGCTCACAGGGAAGCTCTGGAAACACCATATATTTT. This gives the protein CACSQGSSGNTIYF.

This rearrangement joins TRBV28 to TRBJ2-4; a weak D match, TRBD2 (6 bases). With 6 bases removed from V and 0 bases from J, the gap between germline ends came to 12 bases. CDR1 and CDR2 from the germline V gene are MDHEN and SYDVKM. This CDR3 is built from 15 residues. The CDR3 bases are TGTGCCAGCAGGAGTTTGGGACTAGCCAAAAACATTCAGTACTTC. This sequence encodes CASRSLGLAKNIQYF.

This rearrangement joins TRBV15 to TRBJ2-1, with TRBD2 as a possible D gene (6 bases). Germline V CDR1 and CDR2: LNHNV, YYDKDF (reference sequence). Trimming left V 0 bases short and J 0 bases short, with 24 bases between. CDR3 length equals 21 residues. The CDR3 DNA sequence: TGTGCCACCAGCAGAGATTTCCTTGTGCGACTAGTCCCAAGCTCCTACAATGAGCAGTTCTTC. Protein product: CATSRDFLVRLVPSSYNEQFF. Filled out from reference TRBV15 and TRBJ2-1, the complete variable domain reads DAMVIQNPRYQVTQFGKPVTLSCSQTLNHNVMYWYQQKSSQAPKLLFHYYDKDFNNEADTPDNFQSRRPNTSFCFLDIRSPGLGDTAMYLCATSRDFLVRLVPSSYNEQFFGPGTRLTVL.

The chain combines TRBV5-6 with TRBJ1-1; 12 positions match TRBD1. This CDR3 comprises 16 residues. Germline lookup yields CDR1 SGHDT and CDR2 YYEEEE. Trimming took 2 bases from V and 7 from J; bases not matched to a gene: 9. The CDR3 protein is CASSFGVGTGGGEAFF. The DNA of the CDR3 is TGTGCCAGCAGCTTCGGGGTTGGGACAGGGGGCGGTGAAGCTTTCTTT. The variable domain in full, completed from reference TRBV5-6 and TRBJ1-1, reads DAGVTQSPTHLIKTRGQQVTLRCSPKSGHDTVSWYQQALGQGPQFIFQYYEEEERQRGNFPDRFSGHQFPNYSSELNVNALLLGDSALYLCASSFGVGTGGGEAFFGQGTRLTVV.

This chain connects TRBV5-6 to TRBJ1-6; no definite D call. This CDR3 comprises 13 residues. V was shortened by 0 bases and J by 9 bases, with 7 bases between the two germline ends. Looked up from germline, CDR1 is SGHDT and CDR2 is YYEEEE. The CDR3 nucleotides read TGTGCCAGCAGCTTGGGTTGGGGTTCACCCCTCCACTTT. This translates into CASSLGWGSPLHF.

This sequence joins TRBV9 and TRBJ2-5; the D call may be TRBD1 or TRBD2 (6 bases each). This CDR3 comprises 15 residues. Germline assignment: CDR1 SGDLS and CDR2 YYNGEE. V was cut by 0 bases and J by 4 bases, with 13 bases left in between. CDR3 sequence reads: CASSVGGEGGETQYF. CDR3 DNA: TGTGCCAGCAGCGTAGGAGGAGAGGGGGGAGAGACCCAGTACTTC.

This clone came up once. The chain employs TRBV7-9 and TRBJ2-2; D ambiguous. CDR3 length: 15 residues. Germline V gene sequence: CDR1 SEHNR, CDR2 FQNEAQ (reference sequence). Trimming removed 1 base at V and 6 bases at J, with 12 bases between. The CDR3 region has the DNA TGTGCCAGCAGCTTAGGGGGTTCTGGAGCCGGGGAGCTGTTTTTT. It translates to CASSLGGSGAGELFF.